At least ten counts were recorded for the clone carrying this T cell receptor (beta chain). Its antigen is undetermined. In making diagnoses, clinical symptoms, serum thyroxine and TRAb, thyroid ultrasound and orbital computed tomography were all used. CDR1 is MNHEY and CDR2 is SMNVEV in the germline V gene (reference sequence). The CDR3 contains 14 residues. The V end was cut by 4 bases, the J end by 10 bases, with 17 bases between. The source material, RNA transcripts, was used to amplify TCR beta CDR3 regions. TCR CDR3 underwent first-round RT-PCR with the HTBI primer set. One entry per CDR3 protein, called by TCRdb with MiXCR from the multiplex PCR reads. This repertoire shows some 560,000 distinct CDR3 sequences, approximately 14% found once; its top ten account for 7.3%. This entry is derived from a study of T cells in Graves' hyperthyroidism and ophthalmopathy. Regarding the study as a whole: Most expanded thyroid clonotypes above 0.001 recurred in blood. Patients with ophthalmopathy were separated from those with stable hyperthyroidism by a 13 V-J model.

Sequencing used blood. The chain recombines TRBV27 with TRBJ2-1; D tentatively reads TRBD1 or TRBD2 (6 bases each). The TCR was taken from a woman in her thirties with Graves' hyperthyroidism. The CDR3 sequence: CASSSQNREDEQFF. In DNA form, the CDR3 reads TGTGCCAGCAGTTCCCAAAACAGGGAGGACGAGCAGTTCTTC.